Presented here are 21 T cell receptor beta chains from one specimen sequenced in a study of Graves' ophthalmopathy and Graves' hyperthyroidism. As the template, RNA transcripts were used to amplify TCR beta CDR3 regions. HTBI primers served in a first-round RT-PCR, which a second-round multiplex PCR followed. Each CDR3 protein is one row after TCRdb ran MiXCR on the multiplex PCR reads. This repertoire shows around 400,000 distinct CDR3 sequences, 15% to 20% found once; its top ten account for 1.6%. The sample comprised peripheral blood. These receptors originate from a young woman with Graves' ophthalmopathy.

Ten or more counts support this clonotype. For the CDR3, the DNA is TGCAGTGGGGGGAGTAGGGGGGTGACTGAAGCTTTCTTT. Protein product: CSGGSRGVTEAFF. The V gene is TRBV20-1, the J gene TRBJ1-1, with a possible D match to TRBD1 (6 bases). Germline CDR1 is DFQATT and CDR2 is SNEGSKA (reference sequence). Trimming cost V 7 bases and J 5 bases, with 17 bases left between them. The CDR3 loop spans 13 amino acids.

In its sample, this clonotype was seen once. The gene calls are TRBV28 and TRBJ2-7; TRBD2 agrees at 10 bases. CDR1 MDHEN and CDR2 SYDVKM come from the germline V gene. This CDR3 has 13 amino acids. V dropped 9 bases and J dropped 4; count of bases not matched to a gene: 6. This chain's CDR3 is CASQMTSGYEQYF. The DNA of the CDR3 is TGTGCCAGTCAAATGACTAGCGGGTACGAGCAGTACTTC.

In its sample, this clonotype was seen many times. In DNA form, the CDR3 reads TGCAGCGCGATTGGTGCCGGGGAGCTGTTTTTT. Translation gives CSAIGAGELFF. The V call is TRBV29-1, the J call TRBJ2-2; D uncertain. The germline CDR1 and CDR2 sequences are SQVTM and ANQGSEA. The V end lost 7 bases, the J end lost 6 bases, and 9 bases lay between the germline ends. This CDR3 region has 11 residues.

This clonotype was observed a handful of times. This chain uses TRBV7-9 with TRBJ2-4; D remains unclear. The V and J ends lost 1 base and 8 bases respectively, with 12 bases between them. CDR1 and CDR2 from the germline V gene are SEHNR and FQNEAQ (reference sequence). This CDR3 is 14 amino acids long. The CDR3 is CASSLEAVYDIQYF. CDR3 in DNA: TGTGCCAGCAGCTTAGAGGCAGTCTACGACATTCAGTACTTC.

This clonotype was counted ten times or more. V usage is TRBV28 and J usage is TRBJ1-3; the match to TRBD1 covers 10 bases. CDR1 is MDHEN, CDR2 SYDVKM, per germline. This CDR3 is 14 amino acids long. V lost 4 bases and J lost 4; bases outside the gene matches: 1. The CDR3, as DNA: TGTGCCAGCAGTTCGGGACAGGGGGGAAACACCATATATTTT. This encodes CASSSGQGGNTIYF. The variable domain in full, with the rest retrieved from reference TRBV28 and TRBJ1-3, is DVKVTQSSRYLVKRTGEKVFLECVQDMDHENMFWYRQDPGLGLRLIYFSYDVKMKEKGDIPEGYSVSREKKERFSLILESASTNQTSMYLCASSSGQGGNTIYFGEGSWLTVV.

This clonotype was found many times. V and J are TRBV29-1 and TRBJ2-2; 9 bases align to TRBD1. The germline V gene encodes CDR1 SQVTM and CDR2 ANQGSEA. CDR3 length equals 14 residues. The V segment lost 3 bases and the J segment 5 bases; nucleotides outside the gene matches: 4. CDR3 sequence: CSVDWTGETGELFF. The CDR3 DNA sequence: TGCAGCGTTGACTGGACAGGGGAAACCGGGGAGCTGTTTTTT.

Many counts were recorded for this clonotype. CDR3 protein: CASSFQGMNTEAFF. The DNA for the CDR3 is TGTGCCAGCAGTTTTCAGGGGATGAACACTGAAGCTTTCTTT. The chain links TRBV28 to TRBJ1-1, with a tentative D call TRBD1 (6 bases). CDR1 is MDHEN and CDR2 is SYDVKM in the germline V gene. With 3 bases removed from V and 0 bases from J, the gap between germline ends came to 8 bases. This CDR3 is 14 amino acids long.

The sample holds many counts of this clonotype. The chain is built from TRBV6-1 and TRBJ2-7; 8 bases agree with TRBD1. The CDR3 covers 15 residues. Germline assignment: CDR1 MNHNS and CDR2 SASEGT. Trimming at V came to 6 bases and at J to 0 bases, leaving 7 bases not matched to a gene. DNA for the CDR3: TGTGCCAGCAGACAGCGACAGGGGAGCTCCTACGAGCAGTACTTC. Protein product: CASRQRQGSSYEQYF.

This clonotype was recorded many times. CDR3 DNA sequence: TGTGCCAGCAGTCCTAGCGGGAGAGCCGGGGAGCTGTTTTTT. It specifies CASSPSGRAGELFF. The chain links TRBV6-2 or TRBV6-3 to TRBJ2-2; TRBD2 agrees at 10 bases. Unmatched junction bases numbered 3, after V lost 5 bases and J lost 6 bases. This CDR3 is built from 14 residues. The V gene's germline CDR1 is MNHEY and CDR2 SVGEGT.

This clonotype was observed many times. The chain combines TRBV6-5 with TRBJ1-5, with a weak D call TRBD1 (5 bases). CDR1 and CDR2 (germline): MNHEY, SVGAGI. The CDR3 contains 19 residues. The germline V and J ends were trimmed by 4 bases and 2 bases, with 24 bases remaining between them. The CDR3 sequence is CASSSDPRGGARGNQPQHF. The CDR3 DNA follows: TGTGCCAGCAGTTCCGACCCACGGGGAGGGGCGCGGGGCAATCAGCCCCAGCATTTT.

The gene calls are TRBV15 and TRBJ1-1; 7 bases are shared with TRBD1. CDR3 length equals 12 residues. The germline V gene encodes CDR1 LNHNV and CDR2 YYDKDF (reference sequence). Losses at the gene ends were 4 bases for V and 7 bases for J; bases not matched to a gene: 3. The CDR3 DNA reads TGTGCCACCAGCAACAGACAGGGTGAAGCTTTCTTT. Amino acids: CATSNRQGEAFF. Supplemented by reference TRBV15 and TRBJ1-1, the full variable domain reads DAMVIQNPRYQVTQFGKPVTLSCSQTLNHNVMYWYQQKSSQAPKLLFHYYDKDFNNEADTPDNFQSRRPNTSFCFLDIRSPGLGDTAMYLCATSNRQGEAFFGQGTRLTVV.

A note on this clonotype: The junction does not match germline at one end; this may be a read error. This rearrangement joins TRBV4-3 to TRBJ2-2; possibly TRBD2 for D (5 bases). The CDR3 extends over 15 amino acids. The germline gives CDR1 LGHNA, CDR2 YSLEER. This chain's CDR3 is CASSQQTRNPGELFF. For the CDR3, the DNA is TGCGCCAGCAGCCAACAAACTAGGAACCCCGGGGAGCTGTTTTTT.

This clonotype has at least ten counts. The CDR3 sequence is CSTTNAQETQYF. CDR3 sequence (DNA): TGCAGCACGACGAACGCCCAAGAGACCCAGTACTTC. The chain couples TRBV29-1 to TRBJ2-5; D is unclear. The CDR3 spans 12 residues. Between the trimmed V and J ends, which lost 8 bases and 1 base, there was a span of 11 bases. Germline V gene lookup returns CDR1 SQVTM and CDR2 ANQGSEA.

This clonotype was detected ten times or more. V and J are TRBV3-1 and TRBJ2-7; D is unresolved. The CDR3 spans 13 residues. The V gene's germline CDR1 is LGHDT and CDR2 YNNKEL (reference sequence). V shed 3 bases and J shed 3 bases, with 9 bases lying between them. CDR3 region: CASSHFSGYEQYF. In nucleotides, the CDR3 is TGTGCCAGCAGCCACTTCTCCGGCTACGAGCAGTACTTC.

This clonotype has a count of ten or more. The chain is built from TRBV30 and TRBJ1-5, with D possibly matching TRBD1 (5 bases). The V end lost 0 bases, the J end lost 4 bases, and 13 bases lay between the germline ends. This CDR3 is 15 amino acids long. Germline values: CDR1 GTSNPN, CDR2 SVGIG (reference sequence). The CDR3 loop is CAWSVGGGGNQPQHF. CDR3 nucleotides: TGTGCCTGGAGTGTAGGTGGGGGGGGGAATCAGCCCCAGCATTTT.

A single count supports this clonotype. V and J are TRBV2 and TRBJ1-1; 8 nucleotides line up with TRBD1. Germline-derived CDR1 and CDR2 are SNHLY and FYNNEI. J gave up 4 bases and V 6 bases, and 7 bases lay outside the gene matches. CDR3 length: 14 residues. The chain's CDR3 is CASRIGTGATEAFF. The CDR3 DNA is TGTGCCAGCAGGATCGGGACAGGAGCCACTGAAGCTTTCTTT.

This clonotype was observed at least ten times. CDR3 protein: CAIRQGFYSNQPQHF. DNA of the CDR3: TGTGCCATCAGACAGGGTTTCTATAGCAATCAGCCCCAGCATTTT. The chain has TRBV10-3 and TRBJ1-5; possible D gene TRBD1, 6 bases. The CDR3 contains 15 residues. Germline V gives CDR1 ENHRY, CDR2 SYGVKD. V lost 6 bases, J lost 0 bases, and 12 bases lay in between.

V and J are TRBV6-1 and TRBJ1-5; TRBD1 might be the D (5 bases). Trimming cost V 1 base and J 9 bases, with 16 bases left between them. Germline CDR1 and CDR2: MNHNS and SASEGT. The CDR3 extends over 15 amino acids. CDR3 sequence (DNA): TGTGCCAGCAGTGAAGGGGCAGGGAATATTAGGCCCCAGCATTTT. Protein sequence: CASSEGAGNIRPQHF.

This clonotype appeared many times. The V gene is TRBV19, the J gene TRBJ1-5, with 7 bases that match TRBD1. From germline, CDR1 is LNHDA and CDR2 SQIVND (reference sequence). This CDR3 region has 19 residues. The V segment lost 2 bases and the J segment 0 bases; nucleotides outside the gene matches: 13. CDR3 sequence: CASSIRGRGDGGSNQPQHF. As DNA, the CDR3 is TGTGCCAGTAGTATAAGGGGCAGGGGGGATGGGGGTAGCAATCAGCCCCAGCATTTT. The full variable domain, with the rest looked up from reference TRBV19 and TRBJ1-5, is DGGITQSPKYLFRKEGQNVTLSCEQNLNHDAMYWYRQDPGQGLRLIYYSQIVNDFQKGDIAEGYSVSREKKESFPLTVTSAQKNPTAFYLCASSIRGRGDGGSNQPQHFGDGTRLSIL.

This clonotype was counted ten times or more. This chain uses TRBV29-1 with TRBJ1-5, with a weak D call TRBD1 (6 bases). CDR1 SQVTM and CDR2 ANQGSEA come from the germline V gene. The CDR3 is 13 residues long. The V end lost 4 bases, the J end lost 2 bases, and 9 bases lay between the germline ends. In nucleotides, the CDR3 is TGCAGCGTTGCAGGGGTGGGCAATCAGCCCCAGCATTTT. Its protein is CSVAGVGNQPQHF. Filled out from reference TRBV29-1 and TRBJ1-5, the complete variable domain reads SAVISQKPSRDICQRGTSLTIQCQVDSQVTMMFWYRQQPGQSLTLIATANQGSEATYESGFVIDKFPISRPNLTFSTLTVSNMSPEDSSIYLCSVAGVGNQPQHFGDGTRLSIL.

The rearrangement links TRBV28 to TRBJ2-7; D might be TRBD2 (6 bases). CDR1 and CDR2 from the germline V gene are MDHEN and SYDVKM. This CDR3 region has 14 residues. Deletions cut 3 bases from V and 0 bases from J, with 9 bases between. In nucleotides, the CDR3 is TGTGCCAGCAGTTTTTGGGGGGTCTCCTACGAGCAGTACTTC. It specifies CASSFWGVSYEQYF.